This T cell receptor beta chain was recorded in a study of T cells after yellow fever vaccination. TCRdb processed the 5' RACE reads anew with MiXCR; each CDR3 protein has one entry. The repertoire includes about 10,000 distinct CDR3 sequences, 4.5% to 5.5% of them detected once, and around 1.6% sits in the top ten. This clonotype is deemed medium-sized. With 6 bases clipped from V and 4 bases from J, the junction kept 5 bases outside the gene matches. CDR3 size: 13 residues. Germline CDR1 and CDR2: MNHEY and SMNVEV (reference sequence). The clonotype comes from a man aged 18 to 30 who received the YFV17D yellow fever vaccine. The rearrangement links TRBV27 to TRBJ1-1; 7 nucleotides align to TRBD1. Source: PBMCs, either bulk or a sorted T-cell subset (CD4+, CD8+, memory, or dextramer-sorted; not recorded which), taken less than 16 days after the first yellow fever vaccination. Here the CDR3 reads CASRRGQITEAFF. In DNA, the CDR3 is TGTGCCAGCAGACGGGGACAGATCACTGAAGCTTTCTTT.